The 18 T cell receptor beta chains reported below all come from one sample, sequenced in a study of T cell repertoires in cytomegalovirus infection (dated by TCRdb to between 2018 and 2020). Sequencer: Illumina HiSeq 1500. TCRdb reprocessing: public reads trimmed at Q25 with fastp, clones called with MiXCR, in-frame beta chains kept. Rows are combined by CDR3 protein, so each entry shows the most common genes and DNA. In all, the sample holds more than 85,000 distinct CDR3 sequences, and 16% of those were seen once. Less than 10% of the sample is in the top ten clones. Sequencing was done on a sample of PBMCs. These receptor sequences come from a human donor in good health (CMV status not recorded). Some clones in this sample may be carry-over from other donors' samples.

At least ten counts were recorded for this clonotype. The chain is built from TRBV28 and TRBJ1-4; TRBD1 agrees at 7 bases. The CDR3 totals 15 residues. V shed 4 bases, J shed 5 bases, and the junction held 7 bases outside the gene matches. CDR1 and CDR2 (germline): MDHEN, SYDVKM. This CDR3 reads CASSSGTELNEKLFF. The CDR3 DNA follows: TGTGCCAGCAGTTCCGGGACAGAACTAAATGAAAAACTGTTTTTT. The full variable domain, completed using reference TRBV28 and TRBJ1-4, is DVKVTQSSRYLVKRTGEKVFLECVQDMDHENMFWYRQDPGLGLRLIYFSYDVKMKEKGDIPEGYSVSREKKERFSLILESASTNQTSMYLCASSSGTELNEKLFFGSGTQLSVL.

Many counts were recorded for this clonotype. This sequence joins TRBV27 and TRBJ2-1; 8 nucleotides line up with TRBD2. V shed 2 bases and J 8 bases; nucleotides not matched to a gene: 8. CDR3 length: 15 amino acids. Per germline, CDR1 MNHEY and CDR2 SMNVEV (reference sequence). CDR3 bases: TGTGCCAGCAGTTTAAAGCGGGGGAGGCCGCATGAGCAGTTCTTC. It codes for CASSLKRGRPHEQFF.

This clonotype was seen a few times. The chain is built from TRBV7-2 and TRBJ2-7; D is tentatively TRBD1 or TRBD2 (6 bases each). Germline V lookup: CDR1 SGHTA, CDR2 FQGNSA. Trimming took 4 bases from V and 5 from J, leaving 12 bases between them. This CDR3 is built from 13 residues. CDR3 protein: CASSSSGEDEQYF. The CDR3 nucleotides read TGTGCCAGCAGCTCTTCAGGGGAGGACGAGCAGTACTTC.

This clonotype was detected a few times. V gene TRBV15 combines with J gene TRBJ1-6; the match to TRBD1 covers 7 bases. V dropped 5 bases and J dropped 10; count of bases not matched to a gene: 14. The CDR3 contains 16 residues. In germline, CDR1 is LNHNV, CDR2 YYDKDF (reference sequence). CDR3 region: CATSGGTDHFRSPLHF. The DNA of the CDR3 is TGTGCCACCAGCGGGGGGACAGACCATTTTCGCTCACCCCTCCACTTT.

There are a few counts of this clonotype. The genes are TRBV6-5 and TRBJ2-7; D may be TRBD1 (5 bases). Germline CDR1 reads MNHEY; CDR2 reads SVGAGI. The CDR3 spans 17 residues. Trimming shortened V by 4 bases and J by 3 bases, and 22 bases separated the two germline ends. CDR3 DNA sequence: TGTGCCAGCAGTTTCGAACCACCGCCAGGGCGTAACTACGAGCAGTACTTC. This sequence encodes CASSFEPPPGRNYEQYF.

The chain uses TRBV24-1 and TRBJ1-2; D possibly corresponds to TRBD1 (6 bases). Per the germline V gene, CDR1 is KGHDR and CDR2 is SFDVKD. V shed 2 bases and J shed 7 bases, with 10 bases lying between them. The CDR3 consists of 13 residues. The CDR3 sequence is CATSDYRDVGYTF. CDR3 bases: TGTGCCACCAGTGATTACAGGGATGTTGGCTACACCTTC.

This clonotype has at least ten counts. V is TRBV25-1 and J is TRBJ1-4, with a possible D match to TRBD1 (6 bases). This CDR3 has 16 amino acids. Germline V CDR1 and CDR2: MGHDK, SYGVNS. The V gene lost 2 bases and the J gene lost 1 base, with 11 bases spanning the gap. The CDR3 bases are TGTGCCAGCAGTGAAGGGGTGACAGGAACTAATGAAAAACTGTTTTTT. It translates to CASSEGVTGTNEKLFF.

The CDR3 sequence: CASSSQVFNQPQHF. CDR3 DNA sequence: TGTGCCAGCAGTTCACAGGTTTTCAATCAGCCCCAGCATTTT. The rearrangement links TRBV28 to TRBJ1-5, with a weak D call TRBD1 (5 bases). CDR3 length: 14 residues. Germline CDR1 MDHEN, CDR2 SYDVKM. V dropped 4 bases and J dropped 3 bases, with 10 bases sitting between them.

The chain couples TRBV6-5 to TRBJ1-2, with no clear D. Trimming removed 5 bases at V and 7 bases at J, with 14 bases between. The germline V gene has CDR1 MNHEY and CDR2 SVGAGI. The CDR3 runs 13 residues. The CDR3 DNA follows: TGTGCCAGCAGTACCGAGCAGATGTTTGGCTACACCTTC. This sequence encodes CASSTEQMFGYTF.

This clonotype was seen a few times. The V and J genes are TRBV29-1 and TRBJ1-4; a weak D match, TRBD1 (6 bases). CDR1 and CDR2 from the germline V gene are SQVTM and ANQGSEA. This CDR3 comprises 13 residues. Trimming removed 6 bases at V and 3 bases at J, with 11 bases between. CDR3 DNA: TGCAGCGTCGAACAGGGACCTAATGAAAAACTGTTTTTT. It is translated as CSVEQGPNEKLFF.

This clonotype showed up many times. This CDR3 is CASSLVVGSTNEKLFF. The DNA of the CDR3 is TGTGCCAGCAGCCTTGTGGTGGGTTCAACTAATGAAAAACTGTTTTTT. This rearrangement joins TRBV5-6 to TRBJ1-4; D unclear. CDR3 length: 16 residues. V was trimmed by 4 bases and J by 0 bases, leaving 13 bases between them. Germline-derived CDR1 and CDR2 are SGHDT and YYEEEE.

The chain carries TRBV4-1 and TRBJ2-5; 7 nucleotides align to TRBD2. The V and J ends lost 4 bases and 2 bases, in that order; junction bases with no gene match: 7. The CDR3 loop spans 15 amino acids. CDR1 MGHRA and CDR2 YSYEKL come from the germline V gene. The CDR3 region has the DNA TGCGCCAGCAGCCTCCTAAGCGGGGATCAAGAGACCCAGTACTTC. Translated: CASSLLSGDQETQYF.

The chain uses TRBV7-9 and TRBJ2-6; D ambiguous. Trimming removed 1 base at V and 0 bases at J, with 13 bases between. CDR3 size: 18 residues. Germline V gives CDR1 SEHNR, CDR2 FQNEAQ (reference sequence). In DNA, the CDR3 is TGTGCCAGCAGCTTAGAGGCTCAATTGAGCTCTGGGGCCAACGTCCTGACTTTC. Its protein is CASSLEAQLSSGANVLTF.

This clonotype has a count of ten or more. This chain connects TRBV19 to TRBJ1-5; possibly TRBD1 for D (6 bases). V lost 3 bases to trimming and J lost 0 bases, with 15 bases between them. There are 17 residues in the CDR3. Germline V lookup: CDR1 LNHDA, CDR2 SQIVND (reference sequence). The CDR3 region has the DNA TGTGCCAGTAGTATCCGGGGGGCCGGGGGTAGCAATCAGCCCCAGCATTTT. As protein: CASSIRGAGGSNQPQHF.

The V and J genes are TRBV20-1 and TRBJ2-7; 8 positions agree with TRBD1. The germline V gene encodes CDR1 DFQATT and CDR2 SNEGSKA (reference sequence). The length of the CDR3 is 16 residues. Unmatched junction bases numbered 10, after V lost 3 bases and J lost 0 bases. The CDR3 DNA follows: TGCAGTGCTAGTACTGCGGACAGGGCGTTCTCCTACGAGCAGTACTTC. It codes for CSASTADRAFSYEQYF.

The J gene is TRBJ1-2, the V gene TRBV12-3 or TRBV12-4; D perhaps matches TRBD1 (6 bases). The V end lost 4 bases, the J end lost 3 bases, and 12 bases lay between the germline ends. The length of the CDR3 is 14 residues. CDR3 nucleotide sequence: TGTGCCAGCAGTTCCAGGGGACCACACTATGGCTACACCTTC. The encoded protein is CASSSRGPHYGYTF.

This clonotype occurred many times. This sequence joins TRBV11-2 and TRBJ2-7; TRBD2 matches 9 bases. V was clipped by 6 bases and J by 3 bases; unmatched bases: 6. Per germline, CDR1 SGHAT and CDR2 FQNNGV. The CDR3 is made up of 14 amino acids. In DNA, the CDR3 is TGTGCCAGCAGAGGACTAGCGAGGTACTACGAGCAGTACTTC. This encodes CASRGLARYYEQYF.

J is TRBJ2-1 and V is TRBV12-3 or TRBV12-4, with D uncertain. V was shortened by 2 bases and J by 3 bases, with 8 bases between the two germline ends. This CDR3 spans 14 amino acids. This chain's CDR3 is CASSLKSYYNEQFF. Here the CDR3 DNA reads TGTGCCAGCAGTTTAAAATCCTACTACAATGAGCAGTTCTTC.